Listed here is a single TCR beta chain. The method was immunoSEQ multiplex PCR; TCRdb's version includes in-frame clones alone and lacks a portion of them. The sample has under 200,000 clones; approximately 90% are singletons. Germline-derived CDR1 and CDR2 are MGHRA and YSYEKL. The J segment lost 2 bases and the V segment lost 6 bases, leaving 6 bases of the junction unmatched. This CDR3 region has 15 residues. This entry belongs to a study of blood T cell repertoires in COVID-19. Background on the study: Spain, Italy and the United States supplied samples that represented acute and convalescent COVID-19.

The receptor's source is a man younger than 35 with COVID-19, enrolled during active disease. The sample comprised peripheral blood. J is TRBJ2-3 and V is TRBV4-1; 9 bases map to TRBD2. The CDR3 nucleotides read TGCGCCAGCAGTATGCGGGAGGGACCCACAGATACGCAGTATTTT. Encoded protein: CASSMREGPTDTQYF.